Below, one T cell receptor beta chain is given with its context. Its antigen is not known. This record comes from a study of OX40 agonist ivuxolimab in advanced cancers. Across the whole study: A history of anti-PD-1, anti-PD-L1 or anti-CTLA-4 therapy was acceptable, and around 36% had some. Points from the study as a whole: Doses of 0.1 to 3.0 mg/kg were accompanied by clonal expansion of CD4+ and CD8+ blood T cells by week 6. Expanded clones were, on average, more numerous among CD8+ T cells than CD4+.

The investigators sampled blood at baseline, at cycle 4 day 1, and at cycle 7 day 1. The germline V gene has CDR1 MNHEY and CDR2 SMNVEV (reference sequence). This CDR3 has 14 amino acids. V was cut by 6 bases and J by 4 bases, with 16 bases left in between. Some clones are missing from TCRdb's copy, which holds only in-frame ones; the method was immunoSEQ multiplex PCR. The sample lists about 100,000 clones, around 89% occurring once. This rearrangement joins TRBV27 to TRBJ2-7; D is perhaps TRBD2 (5 bases). This TCR came from an adult with an advanced solid tumor such as melanoma, head and neck, liver or kidney cancer. Sequences were derived from CD4+ or CD8+ T cells sorted from blood, sampled in a trial of the OX40 agonist ivuxolimab. The CDR3 DNA sequence: TGTGCCAGCAGCCGCCATCGATGGACTTACGAGCAGTACTTC. This sequence encodes CASSRHRWTYEQYF.